This is a list of T cell receptor beta chains from one sample in a study of T cell changes during pregnancy in multiple sclerosis. Sequenced by immunoSEQ multiplex PCR; TCRdb stores in-frame clones only, minus some. The sample lists approximately 61,000 clones, 88% occurring once. Sample: peripheral blood, taken in the first trimester of pregnancy. Receptors originate from a female donor with multiple sclerosis, enrolled in a pregnancy study. CDR3s include the opening cysteine and the closing phenylalanine or tryptophan. The order of the fields is J gene, V gene, CDR3 protein.

j_gene: TRBJ2-3; v_gene: TRBV7-9; CDR3aa: CASSLTSGRATDTQYF
j_gene: TRBJ1-2; v_gene: TRBV5-6; CDR3aa: CASSFLTGVSGYTF
j_gene: TRBJ2-7; v_gene: TRBV19; CDR3aa: CASKADFSSSYEQYF
j_gene: TRBJ2-2; v_gene: TRBV6-5; CDR3aa: CASSWRFEVPGELFF
j_gene: TRBJ2-7; v_gene: TRBV5-1; CDR3aa: CASSLQSETYEQYF
j_gene: TRBJ1-2; v_gene: TRBV9; CDR3aa: CASSVVHGYGYTF
j_gene: TRBJ2-1; v_gene: TRBV5-1; CDR3aa: CASSPGLAPYNEQFF
j_gene: TRBJ2-5; v_gene: TRBV7-6; CDR3aa: CASSFRLQETQYF
j_gene: TRBJ2-3; v_gene: TRBV19; CDR3aa: CASSPPTGGTDTQYF
j_gene: TRBJ2-5; v_gene: TRBV7-9; CDR3aa: CASSLGLRETQYF
j_gene: TRBJ2-3; v_gene: TRBV5-1; CDR3aa: CASSFSTSSTDTQYF
j_gene: TRBJ2-1; v_gene: TRBV7-6; CDR3aa: CASSPLASSYNEQFF
j_gene: TRBJ2-1; v_gene: TRBV10-2; CDR3aa: CASTETSGYNEQFF
j_gene: TRBJ2-2; v_gene: TRBV19; CDR3aa: CASRYKGLAGVAGTGELFF
j_gene: TRBJ1-1; v_gene: TRBV15; CDR3aa: CATSKEYGRGGVPAFF
j_gene: TRBJ2-4; v_gene: TRBV5-1; CDR3aa: CASSPWGQGAKNIQYF
j_gene: TRBJ2-7; v_gene: TRBV4-1; CDR3aa: CASSQDFWTGTGTYEQYF
j_gene: TRBJ1-2; v_gene: TRBV7-9; CDR3aa: CASSPTGQGHGYTF
j_gene: TRBJ1-1; v_gene: TRBV7-8; CDR3aa: CASSGRPNTEAFF
j_gene: TRBJ2-2; v_gene: TRBV5-1; CDR3aa: CASTTQTGWTGELFF
j_gene: TRBJ1-2; v_gene: TRBV28; CDR3aa: CASMGQGAAYYGYTF
j_gene: TRBJ2-3; v_gene: TRBV19; CDR3aa: CASSILGTSTDTQYF
j_gene: TRBJ1-2; v_gene: TRBV2; CDR3aa: CASSEQENYGYTF
j_gene: TRBJ2-2; v_gene: TRBV7-7; CDR3aa: CASSLQAAGMPGELFF
j_gene: TRBJ2-3; v_gene: TRBV7-3; CDR3aa: CASSSQQGERVIPQYF
j_gene: TRBJ2-7; v_gene: TRBV4-3; CDR3aa: CASSQVPFRVGEQYF
j_gene: TRBJ2-2; v_gene: TRBV5-4; CDR3aa: CASSTTSGSITGELFF
j_gene: TRBJ2-5; v_gene: TRBV18; CDR3aa: CASSPRYQREKLETQYF
j_gene: TRBJ2-1; v_gene: TRBV19; CDR3aa: CASTASGRGMDEQFF
j_gene: TRBJ1-2; v_gene: TRBV18; CDR3aa: CASSLEQGRDYGYTF
j_gene: TRBJ2-1; v_gene: TRBV4-1; CDR3aa: CASSQAPQGLYNEQFF
j_gene: TRBJ1-1; v_gene: TRBV5-5; CDR3aa: CASSLREVRTTEAFF
j_gene: TRBJ2-5; v_gene: TRBV6-1; CDR3aa: CASNHNPGLQETQYF
j_gene: TRBJ1-1; v_gene: TRBV18; CDR3aa: CASTGQGGTEAFF
j_gene: TRBJ2-1; v_gene: TRBV11-2; CDR3aa: CASSSRDRDSNEQFF
j_gene: TRBJ1-3; v_gene: TRBV5-1; CDR3aa: CASSLEQGAGNTIYF
j_gene: TRBJ1-2; v_gene: TRBV4-3; CDR3aa: CASSQDRVDYGYTF
j_gene: TRBJ2-5; v_gene: TRBV27; CDR3aa: CASRNGQAQETQYF
j_gene: TRBJ2-7; v_gene: TRBV29-1; CDR3aa: CSVTGTGSHEQYF
j_gene: TRBJ2-1; v_gene: TRBV5-1; CDR3aa: CASSLGTAPSSYNEQFF
j_gene: TRBJ2-7; v_gene: TRBV10-1; CDR3aa: CASSLSTSDEQYF
j_gene: TRBJ1-2; v_gene: TRBV28; CDR3aa: CASSITGTAYPYGYTF
j_gene: TRBJ2-3; v_gene: TRBV7-8; CDR3aa: CASSLTGVRDTQYF
j_gene: TRBJ1-1; v_gene: TRBV18; CDR3aa: CASSIQGSEAEAFF
j_gene: TRBJ1-2; v_gene: TRBV28; CDR3aa: CASTDSLIRYYGYTF
j_gene: TRBJ1-1; v_gene: TRBV5-1; CDR3aa: CASSKDRGVGTEAFF
j_gene: TRBJ2-3; v_gene: TRBV10-1; CDR3aa: CASGDLGGAGTDTQYF